Below are 16 T cell receptor beta chains sequenced from a single sample in a study of CXCR3-negative and CXCR3-positive naive CD8 T cells. Study results and limitations: TRB CDR3 hydrophobicity was greater in CXCR3-positive naive cells than in CXCR3-negative naive cells.

These TCRs are of unknown antigen specificity. The libraries of TRB cDNA were constructed through 5' RACE using UMI labels. TCRdb re-called the 5' RACE reads; every CDR3 protein appears as one record, without DNA. The sample has 7,000 to 8,500 distinct CDR3 sequences, and its top ten clones hold 1.3% to 1.5%. Sequencing was carried out using naive CXCR3+ CD8+ T cells from blood. The subset was: CD45RO-CCR7+CD27+CD95- naive CD8+ T cells expressing CXCR3 (TNR3+). These TCRs come from a human donor in good health. Some clones in this sample may be carry-over from other donors' samples.

This clonotype is called medium-sized based on its frequency. The V and J genes are TRBV20-1 and TRBJ2-1; TCRdb lists TRBD1, though no DNA is available to test this call. The germline gives CDR1 DFQATT, CDR2 SNEGSKA (reference sequence). The CDR3 length is 14 residues. The CDR3 protein is CSADYRGSRGEQFF.

This chain joins TRBV20-1 and TRBJ2-1; TCRdb names TRBD2, which stays unverified in the absence of DNA. The CDR3 runs 14 residues. CDR1 is DFQATT, CDR2 SNEGSKA, per germline (reference sequence). The CDR3 region is CSAALAGAYNEQFF.

The V call is TRBV3-1, the J call TRBJ2-1; TCRdb designates TRBD1, a call that cannot be tested without DNA. CDR3 length: 17 amino acids. CDR1 LGHDT and CDR2 YNNKEL come from the germline V gene (reference sequence). The CDR3 sequence: CASSKRTGVNSYNEQFF.

The V gene is TRBV4-1, the J gene TRBJ1-2. Germline CDR1 is MGHRA and CDR2 is YSYEKL. The CDR3 spans 14 residues. This CDR3 reads CASSQGRDADGYTF.

This clonotype registers medium-sized by frequency. The chain uses TRBV5-6 and TRBJ2-7; the D gene TCRdb calls, TRBD1, cannot be checked with no DNA. The germline V gene encodes CDR1 SGHDT and CDR2 YYEEEE. CDR3 length: 11 amino acids. Here the CDR3 reads CASSAPYEQYF.

The chain is built from TRBV29-1 and TRBJ2-7; TCRdb reports TRBD1, a call that lacks DNA to check it against. This CDR3 is built from 14 residues. CDR1 and CDR2 from the germline V gene are SQVTM and ANQGSEA. CDR3 region: CSVEARQGSYEQYF.

This clonotype counts as medium-sized (0.01 to 0.1%) by frequency. The chain has TRBV29-1 and TRBJ2-3; TCRdb calls TRBD1, which cannot be checked without DNA. CDR1 and CDR2 from the germline V gene are SQVTM and ANQGSEA. This CDR3 comprises 14 residues. The CDR3 loop is CSVDGTGGTDTQYF.

This chain links TRBV12-3 or TRBV12-4 with TRBJ2-7; TCRdb's D call, TRBD1, is unchecked because there is no DNA. The CDR3 consists of 13 residues. CDR3 region: CASSPDTRYEQYF.

By frequency, this clonotype registers medium-sized. The J gene is TRBJ1-1, the V gene TRBV19. This CDR3 region has 14 residues. Germline lookup yields CDR1 LNHDA and CDR2 SQIVND (reference sequence). CDR3 loop: CASSIPSRDTEAFF.

Judged by frequency, this clonotype is medium-sized (0.01 to 0.1%). The chain uses TRBV5-1 and TRBJ2-3; TCRdb's assignment of TRBD2 cannot be checked, as there is no DNA. This CDR3 spans 18 amino acids. CDR1 SGHRS and CDR2 YFSETQ come from the germline V gene. The chain's CDR3 is CASSPLPSGVIGTDTQYF.

This clonotype ranks as medium-sized in terms of frequency. This sequence joins TRBV14 and TRBJ2-6. CDR3 size: 18 residues. Germline CDR1 is SGHDN and CDR2 is FVKESK. The CDR3 region is CASRPNLNHNSGANVLTF.

According to its frequency, this clonotype is medium-sized (0.01 to 0.1%). This rearrangement joins TRBV27 to TRBJ2-7; absent DNA, TCRdb's TRBD2 call cannot be checked. The CDR3 totals 15 residues. Germline values: CDR1 MNHEY, CDR2 SMNVEV (reference sequence). The CDR3 sequence: CASSLRAGGHYEQYF.

This rearrangement joins TRBV29-1 to TRBJ2-7; TCRdb indicates TRBD2, and absent DNA this call remains unverified. The germline CDR1 and CDR2 sequences are SQVTM and ANQGSEA. The length of the CDR3 is 14 residues. CDR3 in amino acids: CSVAGLAGGGEQYF.

This clonotype counts as medium-sized by frequency. This chain uses TRBV28 with TRBJ2-2; TCRdb lists TRBD1, though no DNA is available to test this call. Germline V gene data show CDR1 as MDHEN and CDR2 as SYDVKM. The CDR3 runs 15 residues. CDR3 amino acids: CASSRSTGRGGELFF.

The V and J genes are TRBV12-3 or TRBV12-4 and TRBJ2-5. This CDR3 contains 14 residues. The CDR3 reads CASSLAAVYETQYF.

This chain links TRBV7-9 with TRBJ1-5; TCRdb selects TRBD1, and the lack of DNA leaves this call unchecked. CDR3 length equals 14 residues. CDR1 and CDR2 from the germline V gene are SEHNR and FQNEAQ (reference sequence). The CDR3 loop reads CASSLWGPNQPQHF.